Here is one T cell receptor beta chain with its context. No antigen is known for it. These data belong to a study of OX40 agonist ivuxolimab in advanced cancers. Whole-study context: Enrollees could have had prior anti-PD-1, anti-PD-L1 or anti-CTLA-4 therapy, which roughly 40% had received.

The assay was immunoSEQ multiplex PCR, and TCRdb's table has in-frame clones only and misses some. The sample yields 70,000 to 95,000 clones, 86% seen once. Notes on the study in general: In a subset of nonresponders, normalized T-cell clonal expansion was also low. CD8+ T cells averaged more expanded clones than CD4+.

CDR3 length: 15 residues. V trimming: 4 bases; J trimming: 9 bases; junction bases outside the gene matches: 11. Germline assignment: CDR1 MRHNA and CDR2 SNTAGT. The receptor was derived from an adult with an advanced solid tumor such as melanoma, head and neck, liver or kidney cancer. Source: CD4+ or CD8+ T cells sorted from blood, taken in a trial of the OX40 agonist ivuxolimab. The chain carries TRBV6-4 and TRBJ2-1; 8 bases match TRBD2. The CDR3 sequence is CASSVGLASSSEQFF. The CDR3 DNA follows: TGTGCCAGCAGTGTAGGACTAGCTTCATCCTCTGAGCAGTTCTTC.